One sample yielded the 17 T cell receptor beta chains listed below, sequenced in a study of beta chain features in type 1 diabetes. Notes on the study in general: Shortening of TCRB CDR3s, moderate but significant, appeared in all four CD4+ subsets of Type 1 diabetes patients.

Which antigens these TCRs recognize remains unknown. TCRB transcripts that were expressed got sequenced, as all of the isolated RNA had been reverse transcribed. Sequencing was performed with immunoSEQ multiplex PCR; in TCRdb, only in-frame clones are kept and a portion is missing. The table includes around 650,000 clones, roughly 12% detected once. Sequenced material: naive CD4+ T cells from blood. These receptors all come from a young man with type 1 diabetes.

The CDR3 protein is CASSASPYEQYF. Written as DNA, the CDR3 is TGTGCCAGCAGCGCCTCCCCCTACGAGCAGTACTTC. This chain connects TRBV7-2 to TRBJ2-7; D is unresolved. This CDR3 has 12 amino acids. With 5 bases removed from V and 2 bases from J, the gap between germline ends came to 7 bases. CDR1 is SGHTA, CDR2 FQGNSA, per germline.

This clone was picked up a small number of times. The V call is TRBV7-8, the J call TRBJ1-4, with 7 bases that match TRBD1. The germline V gene encodes CDR1 SGHVS and CDR2 FQNEAQ. V gave up 6 bases and J gave up 7 bases; unmatched junction bases: 14. The CDR3 length is 16 residues. This CDR3 reads CASSPGTGTVGEKLFF. Here the CDR3 DNA reads TGTGCCAGCAGTCCAGGCACCGGGACAGTGGGTGAAAAACTGTTTTTT.

The CDR3 bases are TGTGCCAGCAGCTTAGTGCAGAACAATGAGCAGTTCTTC. Residues: CASSLVQNNEQFF. The chain couples TRBV11-3 to TRBJ2-1; the D is unclear. CDR1 and CDR2 from the germline V gene are SGHNT and YENEEA. The V end was cut by 1 base, the J end by 5 bases, with 6 bases between. The CDR3 spans 13 residues.

The CDR3 DNA sequence: TGTGCCAGCGACGCGGACAGGACCTACGAGCAGTACTTC. Protein: CASDADRTYEQYF. This chain connects TRBV6-1 to TRBJ2-7; 7 bases are a match to TRBD1. CDR1 is MNHNS and CDR2 is SASEGT in the germline V gene. This CDR3 comprises 13 residues. The junction had 6 bases not matched to a gene; V was cut back by 8 bases and J by 2 bases.

V is TRBV29-1 and J is TRBJ2-3, with TRBD1 identical over 11 bases. The V and J ends lost 4 bases and 6 bases, in that order; junction bases with no gene match: 6. The CDR3 is 14 amino acids. In germline, CDR1 is SQVTM, CDR2 ANQGSEA. The CDR3 DNA follows: TGCAGCGTTGCCAGGACAGGGGGCAGGGATACGCAGTATTTT. Translating it yields CSVARTGGRDTQYF.

V gene TRBV7-2 combines with J gene TRBJ2-7; D remains ambiguous. The CDR3 runs 13 residues. Germline V gives CDR1 SGHTA, CDR2 FQGNSA. Trimming removed 7 bases from V and 5 bases from J, with 15 bases in between. In DNA form, the CDR3 reads TGTGCCAGCAACAAGGGCTTCCGGGACGAGCAGTACTTC. This encodes CASNKGFRDEQYF.

A remark on this clone: Other nucleotide sequences from this sample produce the same CDR3. The chain uses TRBV30 and TRBJ1-5; no definite D call. CDR1 GTSNPN and CDR2 SVGIG come from the germline V gene (reference sequence). V was trimmed by 2 bases and J by 2 bases, leaving 7 bases between them. The CDR3 length is 13 residues. This CDR3 reads CAWSSRGNQPQHF. The CDR3 DNA reads TGTGCCTGGAGTTCACGTGGCAATCAGCCCCAGCATTTT.

The chain carries TRBV10-3 and TRBJ1-1, with 8 bases matching TRBD1. The germline CDR1 and CDR2 sequences are ENHRY and SYGVKD. With 7 bases clipped from V and 3 bases from J, the junction kept 7 bases outside the gene matches. The length of the CDR3 is 14 residues. The CDR3 DNA reads as TGTGCCATCACCGGACAGGGAGGGTACACTGAAGCTTTCTTT. It is translated as CAITGQGGYTEAFF.

The table lists this clone with a few counts. This rearrangement joins TRBV29-1 to TRBJ2-3; 7 positions agree with TRBD1. Germline V gives CDR1 SQVTM, CDR2 ANQGSEA. This CDR3 is built from 15 residues. V shed 6 bases, J shed 5 bases, and the junction held 14 bases outside the gene matches. CDR3 DNA sequence: TGCAGCGTCCTGGGGTATACAGGGGTAGGAGATACGCAGTATTTT. The encoded protein is CSVLGYTGVGDTQYF.

The chain carries TRBV25-1 and TRBJ1-2; D is unclear. This CDR3 spans 13 amino acids. Looked up from germline, CDR1 is MGHDK and CDR2 is SYGVNS. The V end lost 3 bases, the J end lost 5 bases, and 10 bases lay between the germline ends. CDR3 sequence: CASSDHQRYGYTF. The CDR3 bases are TGTGCCAGCAGTGATCACCAGAGATATGGCTACACCTTC.

The rearrangement links TRBV11-2 to TRBJ2-1; possibly TRBD1 for D (6 bases). This CDR3 contains 14 residues. CDR1 is SGHAT and CDR2 is FQNNGV in the germline V gene. The V end lost 10 bases, the J end lost 5 bases, and 18 bases lay between the germline ends. The CDR3 reads CAIRPRGPHNEQFF. CDR3 DNA: TGTGCCATCAGACCCAGGGGACCCCACAATGAGCAGTTCTTC.

The J gene is TRBJ2-3, the V gene TRBV11-2; no firm D call. V was trimmed by 3 bases and J by 6 bases, leaving 16 bases between them. This CDR3 is built from 15 residues. The germline V gene has CDR1 SGHAT and CDR2 FQNNGV. In DNA, the CDR3 is TGTGCCAGCAGCTTTGGTTCGCTGGTGGGGGATACGCAGTATTTT. Protein: CASSFGSLVGDTQYF.

This clone was picked up a small number of times. The V call is TRBV7-9, the J call TRBJ2-1, with D maybe TRBD2 (5 bases). Germline V gene data show CDR1 as SEHNR and CDR2 as FQNEAQ (reference sequence). V lost 0 bases and J 5 bases, leaving 8 bases between the germline ends. The CDR3 contains 14 residues. This chain's CDR3 is CASSLASRDNEQFF. The CDR3 bases are TGTGCCAGCAGCTTAGCGTCGAGGGACAATGAGCAGTTCTTC.

V and J are TRBV6-5 and TRBJ2-5, with TRBD2 identical over 10 bases. Trimming removed 8 bases from V and 4 bases from J; junction bases left unmatched: 7. This CDR3 spans 14 amino acids. CDR1 is MNHEY and CDR2 is SVGAGI in the germline V gene. CDR3 in amino acids: CASSLSGGTETQYF. CDR3 nucleotide sequence: TGTGCCAGCTCGCTTAGCGGGGGGACAGAGACCCAGTACTTC.

The V gene is TRBV25-1, the J gene TRBJ2-4; 9 positions agree with TRBD1. The CDR3 extends over 13 amino acids. The V gene end was trimmed by 8 bases and the J gene end by 8 bases; junction bases not matched to a gene: 7. Germline CDR1 is MGHDK and CDR2 is SYGVNS. CDR3 loop: CASGPDRGDIQYF. In DNA form, the CDR3 reads TGTGCCAGCGGACCTGACAGGGGGGACATTCAGTACTTC.

J is TRBJ1-2 and V is TRBV6-6; D possibly corresponds to TRBD1 (5 bases). Germline CDR1 MNHNY, CDR2 SVGAGI (reference sequence). V was trimmed by 6 bases and J by 8 bases, leaving 10 bases between them. The CDR3 has 11 amino acids. CDR3 in amino acids: CASRARGGYTF. The CDR3, as DNA: TGTGCCAGCAGGGCCCGGGGCGGCTACACCTTC.

The chain recombines TRBV6-1 with TRBJ1-2; D gene ambiguous. Germline V CDR1 and CDR2: MNHNS, SASEGT. V lost 6 bases to trimming and J lost 8 bases, with 13 bases between them. The CDR3 totals 12 residues. CDR3 amino acids: CASRLRATGYTF. CDR3 nucleotides: TGTGCCAGCAGACTAAGGGCTACGGGCTACACCTTC.